These 5 T cell receptor beta chains share one sample of origin, sequenced in a study of blood T cell repertoires in COVID-19. Clones were sequenced by immunoSEQ multiplex PCR, and TCRdb holds only the in-frame ones, with some missing. The table records more than 200,000 clones, about 89% of them present only once. Sequencing was carried out using PBMCs or T cells enriched from blood (not recorded which). These receptors were obtained from a woman aged 30 to 39 who had recovered from COVID-19.

Comment on this clone: It may be a read error: a sequence one base away is much more abundant. The identical CDR3 is also encoded by other nucleotide sequences in the sample. The J gene is TRBJ1-2, the V gene TRBV19; no reliable D call. The germline CDR1 and CDR2 sequences are LNHDA and SQIVND (reference sequence). CDR3 length equals 14 residues. CDR3 sequence: CASSIGVGDYGYTF. The DNA for the CDR3 is TGTGCCAGTAGTATTGGCGTCGGAGACTATGGCTATACCTTC.

V usage is TRBV3-1 (or the pseudogene TRBV3-2) and J usage is TRBJ2-1; possibly TRBD1 for D (6 bases). V was clipped by 0 bases and J by 7 bases, with 16 bases between them. The CDR3 covers 16 residues. From germline, CDR1 is LGHDT and CDR2 YNNKEL (reference sequence). The CDR3 coding sequence is TGTGCCAGCAGCCAAGATGGTTTGCAGGGGCGGAATGAGCAGTTCTTC. Translated: CASSQDGLQGRNEQFF.

The gene calls are TRBV5-5 and TRBJ1-1; possibly TRBD1 for D (5 bases). Germline CDR1 SGHKS, CDR2 YYEKEE (reference sequence). The germline V and J ends were trimmed by 0 bases and 6 bases, with 12 bases remaining between them. The CDR3 has 14 residues. CDR3 DNA: TGTGCCAGCAGCTTGGAGGGGATCATCCCTGAAGCTTTCTTT. It codes for CASSLEGIIPEAFF.

V usage is TRBV9 and J usage is TRBJ1-4, with D tentatively TRBD1 (5 bases). CDR1 is SGDLS, CDR2 YYNGEE, per germline. The CDR3 spans 15 residues. V shed 0 bases and J shed 5 bases, with 11 bases lying between them. The CDR3 DNA sequence: TGTGCCAGCAGCGTAGGAGTGGGGGGGAATGAAAAACTGTTTTTT. This sequence encodes CASSVGVGGNEKLFF.

This clone was seen only once. The genes are TRBV4-3 and TRBJ2-7, with 8 bases that match TRBD2. From germline, CDR1 is LGHNA and CDR2 YSLEER. With 0 bases clipped from V and 4 bases from J, the junction kept 8 bases outside the gene matches. There are 16 residues in the CDR3. The CDR3 loop is CASSQDRGSGKYEQYF. As DNA, the CDR3 is TGCGCCAGCAGCCAAGATCGGGGTAGCGGGAAATACGAGCAGTACTTC.